The 21 T cell receptor beta chains in this list originate from one sample, sequenced in a study of shared clonotypes between healthy human individuals. The repertoire was sequenced with immunoSEQ multiplex PCR; TCRdb's copy has only in-frame clones and lacks some. The sample includes 2 million to 2.5 million clones, 80% to 95% of them seen just once. Sequencing input: naive CD4+ T cells from PBMCs. Specified subset: CD45RA+ positively selected. These receptors were collected from a young man in good health. Some clones in this sample may be carry-over from other donors' samples.

The chain employs TRBV5-6 and TRBJ2-5; D uncertain. The CDR3 runs 12 residues. The V end lost 4 bases, the J end lost 7 bases, and 11 bases lay between the germline ends. Germline V gene data show CDR1 as SGHDT and CDR2 as YYEEEE. The CDR3 here is CASSPVAGTQYF. CDR3 sequence (DNA): TGTGCCAGCAGCCCGGTCGCCGGGACCCAGTACTTC.

The chain carries TRBV27 and TRBJ2-2; TRBD1 agrees at 10 bases. V dropped 1 base and J dropped 7; count of bases not matched to a gene: 9. Germline CDR1 reads MNHEY; CDR2 reads SMNVEV (reference sequence). CDR3 length: 17 amino acids. CDR3 DNA: TGTGCCAGCAGTTTATATATGGGACAGGGGATCAACGGGGAGCTGTTTTTT. Its protein is CASSLYMGQGINGELFF.

This rearrangement joins TRBV6-5 to TRBJ2-3; D is ambiguous. V lost 6 bases to trimming and J lost 2 bases, with 9 bases between them. The CDR3 consists of 13 residues. Per the germline V gene, CDR1 is MNHEY and CDR2 is SVGAGI. In nucleotides, the CDR3 is TGTGCCAGCAGCCCTGCGTCCACAGATACGCAGTATTTT. Its protein is CASSPASTDTQYF.

The V gene is TRBV7-8, the J gene TRBJ1-4; D is perhaps TRBD1 (5 bases). Germline CDR1 SGHVS, CDR2 FQNEAQ. V lost 5 bases and J lost 0, with 13 bases in between. The CDR3 runs 16 residues. CDR3 DNA: TGTGCCAGCAGCCTGCCCCCCAGGGCAACTAATGAAAAACTGTTTTTT. Its translation is CASSLPPRATNEKLFF.

The V and J genes are TRBV4-2 and TRBJ1-1; D perhaps matches TRBD1 (6 bases). CDR3 length equals 17 residues. The germline V gene has CDR1 LGHNA and CDR2 YNFKEQ. Trimming removed 4 bases from V and 0 bases from J, with 18 bases in between. CDR3 bases: TGTGCCAGCAGCCCGGTGGGGGGCAGAGGAATGAACACTGAAGCTTTCTTT. This gives the protein CASSPVGGRGMNTEAFF.

A word on this clone: Other DNA sequences in the same sample also yield this CDR3. The chain uses TRBV9 and TRBJ2-1, with TRBD2 identical over 10 bases. This CDR3 has 15 amino acids. Germline V lookup: CDR1 SGDLS, CDR2 YYNGEE. V trimming: 3 bases; J trimming: 3 bases; junction bases outside the gene matches: 3. The DNA of the CDR3 is TGTGCCAGCAGCGGCACTAGCGGGAACTACAATGAGCAGTTCTTC. Residues: CASSGTSGNYNEQFF.

The genes are TRBV29-1 and TRBJ1-2; no reliable D call. Germline V CDR1 and CDR2: SQVTM, ANQGSEA. V lost 7 bases, J lost 4 bases, and 16 bases lay in between. There are 13 residues in the CDR3. In DNA, the CDR3 is TGCAGCGCCTACAGCCCCGTTAGCTATGGCTACACCTTC. It is translated as CSAYSPVSYGYTF.

With respect to this clone: Other nucleotide sequences from this sample produce the same CDR3. The chain uses TRBV18 and TRBJ2-7, with D hard to call. V was cut by 4 bases and J by 0 bases, with 7 bases left in between. The CDR3 runs to 13 residues. Per the germline V gene, CDR1 is KGHSH and CDR2 is LQKENI. The CDR3 sequence is CASSLGISYEQYF. In DNA, the CDR3 is TGTGCCAGCTCACTAGGAATCTCCTACGAGCAGTACTTC.

This clone has only one observation. The genes are TRBV7-3 and TRBJ2-1, with TRBD1 identical over 7 bases. In germline, CDR1 is SGHTA, CDR2 FQGTGA. V lost 2 bases and J lost 5; bases outside the gene matches: 6. The CDR3 loop spans 15 amino acids. CDR3 loop: CASSLLGQANNEQFF. The CDR3 DNA follows: TGTGCCAGCAGCTTACTCGGACAGGCCAACAATGAGCAGTTCTTC.

J is TRBJ2-2 and V is TRBV6-6; 8 bases are shared with TRBD1. V trimming: 7 bases; J trimming: 4 bases; junction bases outside the gene matches: 11. The CDR3 is 16 amino acids. Germline CDR1 reads MNHNY; CDR2 reads SVGAGI (reference sequence). CDR3 loop: CASNPGRTGLTGELFF. Here the CDR3 DNA reads TGTGCCAGCAATCCCGGGCGGACAGGGCTCACCGGGGAGCTGTTTTTT.

The CDR3 sequence is CASSLDSGNEQPQHF. The CDR3, as DNA: TGCGCCAGCAGCTTGGATTCAGGGAATGAACAGCCCCAGCATTTT. The chain couples TRBV5-1 to TRBJ1-5, with D possibly matching TRBD1 (5 bases). Trimming cost V 0 bases and J 7 bases, with 14 bases left between them. The germline CDR1 and CDR2 sequences are SGHRS and YFSETQ. This CDR3 has 15 residues.

The V call is TRBV7-9, the J call TRBJ2-7, with D perhaps matching TRBD1 or TRBD2 (5 bases each). With 4 bases removed from V and 3 bases from J, the gap between germline ends came to 19 bases. Germline CDR1 reads SEHNR; CDR2 reads FQNEAQ (reference sequence). This CDR3 comprises 16 residues. The CDR3 coding sequence is TGTGCCAGCAGCTCGGGGAACAGGTTACGGAGCTACGAGCAGTACTTC. Amino acids: CASSSGNRLRSYEQYF.

The J gene is TRBJ2-1, the V gene TRBV9; TRBD2 might be the D (5 bases). The CDR3 length is 13 residues. Trimming took 3 bases from V and 4 from J, leaving 8 bases between them. Germline CDR1 and CDR2: SGDLS and YYNGEE. CDR3 protein: CASSAGFYNEQFF. The CDR3 bases are TGTGCCAGCAGCGCGGGATTTTACAATGAGCAGTTCTTC.

V and J are TRBV30 and TRBJ1-2; D is possibly TRBD1 (5 bases). The CDR3 contains 14 residues. V was trimmed by 3 bases and J by 6 bases, leaving 17 bases between them. Germline CDR1 GTSNPN, CDR2 SVGIG (reference sequence). CDR3 amino acids: CAWRVRGVRHGYTF. Here the CDR3 DNA reads TGTGCCTGGAGGGTTCGGGGGGTTAGGCATGGCTACACCTTC.

The V gene is TRBV5-1, the J gene TRBJ1-1, with a tentative D call TRBD1 (6 bases). Trimming took off 4 bases at V and 6 bases at J, with 13 bases between the two ends. Germline CDR1 SGHRS, CDR2 YFSETQ. The length of the CDR3 is 13 residues. This CDR3 is CASSRDNLPEAFF. The CDR3, as DNA: TGCGCCAGCAGCCGGGACAATCTCCCTGAAGCTTTCTTT.

The chain combines TRBV6-6 with TRBJ2-5; 12 positions match TRBD2. V dropped 6 bases and J dropped 5; count of bases not matched to a gene: 4. Per the germline V gene, CDR1 is MNHNY and CDR2 is SVGAGI (reference sequence). The CDR3 loop spans 14 amino acids. The CDR3 region has the DNA TGTGCCAGCAGATCGACTAGCGGGAGTGAGACCCAGTACTTC. It codes for CASRSTSGSETQYF.

The chain recombines TRBV7-2 with TRBJ1-5; a weak D match, TRBD1 (6 bases). Trimming removed 5 bases from V and 0 bases from J, with 11 bases in between. The CDR3 contains 15 residues. CDR1 SGHTA and CDR2 FQGNSA come from the germline V gene. The CDR3 bases are TGTGCCAGCAGCCAGGACAGTTATAGCAATCAGCCCCAGCATTTT. It codes for CASSQDSYSNQPQHF. The full variable domain, completed using reference TRBV7-2 and TRBJ1-5, is GAGVSQSPSNKVTEKGKDVELRCDPISGHTALYWYRQSLGQGLEFLIYFQGNSAPDKSGLPSDRFSAERTGGSVSTLTIQRTQQEDSAVYLCASSQDSYSNQPQHFGDGTRLSIL.

This chain links TRBV5-1 with TRBJ2-7, with 12 bases fitting TRBD2. V lost 4 bases, J lost 2 bases, and 4 bases stayed unmatched. This CDR3 region has 15 residues. The V gene's germline CDR1 is SGHRS and CDR2 YFSETQ. CDR3 in amino acids: CASSHGLAGTYEQYF. The CDR3 bases are TGCGCCAGCAGCCACGGACTAGCGGGGACCTACGAGCAGTACTTC.

The CDR3 loop reads CASSIASISYEQYF. The CDR3 coding sequence is TGTGCCAGCAGTATAGCGTCGATTTCCTACGAGCAGTACTTC. This chain connects TRBV6-1 to TRBJ2-7; D is perhaps TRBD2 (5 bases). The CDR3 is made up of 14 amino acids. V was cut by 5 bases and J by 1 base, with 12 bases left in between. Germline CDR1 and CDR2: MNHNS and SASEGT.

This rearrangement joins TRBV6-5 to TRBJ1-4, with 9 bases matching TRBD1. Trimming removed 6 bases from V and 4 bases from J; junction bases left unmatched: 6. The CDR3 has 15 residues. The germline CDR1 and CDR2 sequences are MNHEY and SVGAGI. CDR3 DNA sequence: TGTGCCAGCAGAGGACCGGGACAGGGTAATGAAAAACTGTTTTTT. Encoded protein: CASRGPGQGNEKLFF.

V gene TRBV28 combines with J gene TRBJ2-7, with D perhaps being TRBD1 or TRBD2 (5 bases each). The CDR3 runs to 12 residues. Germline V CDR1 and CDR2: MDHEN, SYDVKM. V dropped 11 bases and J dropped 4 bases, with 15 bases sitting between them. The CDR3 DNA reads as TGTGCCTCAGTCTCGAGGGGTTACGAGCAGTACTTC. Its protein product is CASVSRGYEQYF.